This is a list of T cell receptor beta chains from one sample in a study of T cell responses to AZD1222 COVID-19 vaccine. TCRdb's table, derived via immunoSEQ multiplex PCR, lists solely in-frame clones and lacks some. This table has about 110,000 clones, 75% to 95% appearing once. The sample here was peripheral blood, taken 28 days after the second AZD1222 dose. Every receptor here comes from an adult who received the AZD1222 COVID-19 vaccine. The conserved cysteine and the conserved F or W are not part of the CDR3 here.

v_call	j_call	cdr3_aa
TRBV5-1	TRBJ2-1	ASRFLLANREQF
TRBV28	TRBJ2-3	ASSPPGPGTDTQY
TRBV5-6	TRBJ2-1	ASSSPPSGYNEQF
TRBV16	TRBJ2-1	ASSPDGNEQF
TRBV13	TRBJ1-1	ASSFENSPHEAF
TRBV14	TRBJ2-2	ASSHRTRNTGELF
TRBV7-7	TRBJ2-7	ASSLALGQTYEQY
TRBV6-5	TRBJ2-7	ASSSHRTEQY
TRBV12-3/TRBV12-4	TRBJ1-2	ASRTGLNYGYT
TRBV12-5	TRBJ1-4	ASGLGVSNEKLF
TRBV6-5	TRBJ1-1	ASRRTGGWSEAF
TRBV30	TRBJ1-1	AWSSTDEAF
TRBV5-4	TRBJ1-1	ASIPGGAKPNTEAF
TRBV5-1	TRBJ2-2	ASSLVPGMNTGELF
TRBV5-5	TRBJ1-2	ASSVGQNYGYT
TRBV30	TRBJ1-1	AFGQGVLSF
TRBV28	TRBJ1-2	ASGQGGHPNYGYT
TRBV19	TRBJ2-1	ASSSRNPGTSGRVEQF
TRBV9	TRBJ1-2	ASSVAVTGTYGYT
TRBV5-1	TRBJ2-3	ASSFVPGEDTQY
TRBV6-1	TRBJ1-2	ASSVRDRGRSHYGYT
TRBV6-6	TRBJ1-5	ASSYTGGAENQPQH
TRBV19	TRBJ2-1	ASSILAGGRSEQF
TRBV11-2	TRBJ2-6	ASSLGTLAGANVLT
TRBV2	TRBJ1-5	ASRGQGNQPQH
TRBV25-1	TRBJ1-2	ASSDTGGENYGYT
TRBV13	TRBJ2-1	ASSGGRTEVYNEQF
TRBV19	TRBJ1-1	ASSVDDTEAF
TRBV7-9	TRBJ1-2	ASSLAGAKGDGYT
TRBV25-1	TRBJ1-3	ASSESGTIHSGNTIY
TRBV4-1	TRBJ1-4	ASSQVPGEKLF
TRBV5-1	TRBJ2-1	ATGLAGNNEQF
TRBV4-1	TRBJ2-2	ASRPPGQGTGELF
TRBV28	TRBJ2-5	ATRQGARETQY
TRBV15	TRBJ1-5	ATSRDPREQSNQPQH
TRBV28	TRBJ2-3	ASMDPSTDTQY
TRBV5-1	TRBJ1-3	ASSFGQALSGNTIY
TRBV5-6	TRBJ2-1	ASSFPRGGFNEQF
TRBV19	TRBJ1-1	ASSIVPGVNTEAF
TRBV6-5	TRBJ1-1	ASTQSQITEAF
TRBV6-5	TRBJ1-1	ASSYLAGPDRAF
TRBV6-2/TRBV6-3	TRBJ2-7	ASSSDSYEQY
TRBV6-5	TRBJ2-7	ASLPARNTYEQY
TRBV5-6	TRBJ1-2	ASSSGTGLGGYT
TRBV2	TRBJ1-6	ASSYGQSNSPLH
TRBV27	TRBJ1-2	ASSLVSATNYGYT
TRBV9	TRBJ2-5	ASSVVTVYQETQY